Listed here is a single T cell receptor (beta chain). The target antigen is unknown. The method was immunoSEQ multiplex PCR; TCRdb's version includes in-frame clones alone and lacks a portion of them. This sample yields 50,000 to 60,000 clones, of which 78% are seen a single time; roughly 4.2% belongs to the top ten. These data are taken from a study of vaccination effects on CD4 cells after COVID-19. On the study more broadly: Samples collected post-vaccine were obtained a median of 72 days after the second dose.

CDR1 KGHDR and CDR2 SFDVKD come from the germline V gene. The junction had 2 bases not matched to a gene; V was cut back by 4 bases and J by 5 bases. CDR3 length: 14 residues. Study results and caveats: The study, lacking early post-infection timepoints, had few convalescent patients.

Cells that had been cultured for 10 days were the source of isolated CD4+ T cells. It was two doses of either the BNT162b2 or mRNA-1273 vaccine that participants received. According to the study, vaccine recipients showed no prior SARS-CoV-2 infection and negative nucleocapsid antibodies. This specimen was CD4+ T cells from PBMCs cultured without peptide, taken after COVID-19 vaccination. The TCR sequence derives from a human donor who received a COVID-19 vaccine. The V gene is TRBV24-1, the J gene TRBJ2-5; 11 bases align to TRBD2. CDR3 nucleotides: TGTGCCACCAGTGACTGGACTAGCGGGGAGACCCAGTACTTC. Protein: CATSDWTSGETQYF.